One and the same sample provided the 9 T cell receptor beta chains below, sequenced in a study of blood T cell repertoires in COVID-19. Produced via immunoSEQ multiplex PCR; TCRdb's table is partial and in-frame only. The sample lists approximately 200,000 clones; around four fifths were seen once. Sequencing was done on a sample of peripheral blood. These receptors were obtained from a woman aged 80 or over with COVID-19, enrolled during active disease.

This chain links TRBV24-1 with TRBJ2-3; D might be TRBD1 (6 bases). Germline loops: CDR1 KGHDR, CDR2 SFDVKD. The V gene lost 9 bases and the J gene lost 6 bases, with 18 bases spanning the gap. This CDR3 spans 14 amino acids. For the CDR3, the DNA is TGTGCCACCCAAACGGGGACACCCTCCGATACGCAGTATTTT. Amino acid sequence: CATQTGTPSDTQYF.

Details on this clone: The junction differs from germline at one of its ends, possibly a read error. The V call is TRBV18, the J call TRBJ2-5; no firm D call. Germline V lookup: CDR1 KGHSH, CDR2 LQKENI. The CDR3 is made up of 12 amino acids. The CDR3 is CASSPEREAQYF. Written as DNA, the CDR3 is TGTGCCAGCTCACCAGAGCGAGAGGCCCAGTACTTC. The full variable domain, with the rest looked up from reference TRBV18 and TRBJ2-5, is NAGVMQNPRHLVRRRGQEARLRCSPMKGHSHVYWYRQLPEEGLKFMVYLQKENIIDESGMPKERFSAEFPKEGPSILRIQQVVRGDSAAYFCASSPEREAQYFGPGTRLLVL.

This clone was observed a few times. CDR3 sequence (DNA): TGTGCCAGCAGGAGACAGGAGAACACTGAAGCTTTCTTT. This encodes CASRRQENTEAFF. The rearrangement uses TRBV28 and TRBJ1-1; D is possibly TRBD1 (6 bases). The CDR3 is 13 amino acids. V lost 6 bases, J lost 1 base, and 9 bases lay in between. Germline V gene sequence: CDR1 MDHEN, CDR2 SYDVKM.

CDR3 in amino acids: CASSSKGTGVYEQYF. In DNA form, the CDR3 reads TGTGCCAGCAGCTCCAAGGGGACAGGGGTCTACGAGCAGTACTTC. This chain uses TRBV11-2 with TRBJ2-7; 10 bases match TRBD1. Trimming at V came to 4 bases and at J to 3 bases, leaving 6 bases not matched to a gene. From germline, CDR1 is SGHAT and CDR2 FQNNGV. The CDR3 runs to 15 residues.

This clone has only one observation. The chain is built from TRBV10-3 and TRBJ2-2; the match to TRBD2 covers 9 bases. From germline, CDR1 is ENHRY and CDR2 SYGVKD. The CDR3 consists of 15 residues. V gave up 4 bases and J gave up 6 bases; unmatched junction bases: 6. The DNA of the CDR3 is TGTGCCATCAGTGGTGCTAGCGGGGTCTCCGGGGAGCTGTTTTTT. Translation: CAISGASGVSGELFF.

This clone was recorded a few times. V is TRBV19 and J is TRBJ1-5; unclear D gene. This CDR3 has 13 amino acids. Looked up from germline, CDR1 is LNHDA and CDR2 is SQIVND (reference sequence). V was clipped by 6 bases and J by 4 bases, with 10 bases between them. CDR3 sequence: CASSSRRNQPQHF. In DNA, the CDR3 is TGTGCCAGTAGCTCCCGGCGGAATCAGCCCCAGCATTTT. Full variable domain (rest looked up from reference TRBV19 and TRBJ1-5): DGGITQSPKYLFRKEGQNVTLSCEQNLNHDAMYWYRQDPGQGLRLIYYSQIVNDFQKGDIAEGYSVSREKKESFPLTVTSAQKNPTAFYLCASSSRRNQPQHFGDGTRLSIL.

The chain uses TRBV2 and TRBJ1-2; the match to TRBD1 covers 8 bases. The CDR3 is 14 residues long. V shed 5 bases and J 4 bases; nucleotides not matched to a gene: 6. Germline CDR1 reads SNHLY; CDR2 reads FYNNEI. CDR3 amino acids: CASSTTGGTYGYTF. CDR3 nucleotide sequence: TGTGCCAGCAGTACAACAGGGGGTACCTATGGCTACACCTTC.

The V gene is TRBV4-1, the J gene TRBJ2-7, with 8 bases matching TRBD2. Per germline, CDR1 MGHRA and CDR2 YSYEKL. This CDR3 is 15 amino acids long. Germline trimming cut 2 bases from V and 3 bases from J; bases unmatched to any gene: 6. The CDR3 coding sequence is TGCGCCAGCAGCCAACCTACCGGGACTAGCTACGAGCAGTACTTC. This gives the protein CASSQPTGTSYEQYF.

J is TRBJ1-2 and V is TRBV7-2, with unresolved D. From germline, CDR1 is SGHTA and CDR2 FQGNSA. Trimming pared 6 bases from V and 6 bases from J, leaving 17 bases between. The CDR3 spans 14 residues. This CDR3 reads CASSPLVPGNGYTF. DNA for the CDR3: TGTGCCAGCAGTCCATTAGTCCCGGGAAATGGCTACACCTTC.